A single sample is the source of the 10 T cell receptor beta chains below, sequenced in a study of graft-versus-host responses after intestinal transplantation. For these TCRs, the target antigens are not known. The repertoire was sequenced with immunoSEQ multiplex PCR; TCRdb's copy has only in-frame clones and lacks some. The sample includes more than 95,000 clones, about 90% of them seen just once. This material consisted of unstimulated CD4+ T cells sorted from spleen or lymph node cells, taken before intestinal transplant. Every receptor here comes from a human donor who received an intestinal transplant.

The chain uses TRBV5-4 and TRBJ2-1, with D maybe TRBD2 (6 bases). The V end lost 1 base, the J end lost 1 base, and 9 bases lay between the germline ends. The CDR3 spans 15 residues. Germline-derived CDR1 and CDR2 are SGHNT and YYREEE (reference sequence). The CDR3 spells CASSLMAGSYNEQFF. As DNA, the CDR3 is TGTGCCAGCAGCTTGATGGCGGGGTCCTACAATGAGCAGTTCTTC. Supplemented by reference TRBV5-4 and TRBJ2-1, the full variable domain reads ETGVTQSPTHLIKTRGQQVTLRCSSQSGHNTVSWYQQALGQGPQFIFQYYREEENGRGNFPPRFSGLQFPNYSSELNVNALELDDSALYLCASSLMAGSYNEQFFGPGTRLTVL.

The CDR3 sequence is CASSPGLAGGETQYF. The CDR3 DNA reads TGTGCCAGCAGCCCTGGACTAGCGGGAGGTGAGACCCAGTACTTC. The V call is TRBV7-3, the J call TRBJ2-5, with 14 bases lining up with TRBD2. Trimming at V came to 5 bases and at J to 5 bases, leaving 4 bases not matched to a gene. Germline V lookup: CDR1 SGHTA, CDR2 FQGTGA. The CDR3 has 15 residues.

This chain links TRBV4-1 with TRBJ2-1; D may be TRBD1 or TRBD2 (6 bases each). The CDR3 is 15 residues long. Germline V lookup: CDR1 MGHRA, CDR2 YSYEKL. The ends were cut back, 1 base at V and 7 bases at J, with 14 bases in the middle. The CDR3: CASSQVGGRSNEQFF. The DNA for the CDR3 is TGCGCCAGCAGCCAAGTGGGGGGCCGGTCGAATGAGCAGTTCTTC.

J is TRBJ2-5 and V is TRBV6-6; TRBD2 aligns across 10 bases. J lost 5 bases, V lost 5 bases, and 5 bases had no gene match. The CDR3 has 14 residues. CDR1 MNHNY and CDR2 SVGAGI come from the germline V gene (reference sequence). In DNA form, the CDR3 reads TGTGCCAGCAGTCCGCCGACTAGCGGGGAGACCCAGTACTTC. Protein: CASSPPTSGETQYF.

This clone has a handful of counts. This rearrangement joins TRBV29-1 to TRBJ1-1; D ambiguous. The CDR3 covers 17 residues. V dropped 0 bases and J dropped 0 bases, with 17 bases sitting between them. CDR1 is SQVTM, CDR2 ANQGSEA, per germline. CDR3 in amino acids: CSVEDPLLQKMNTEAFF. The CDR3 bases are TGCAGCGTTGAAGATCCCCTTTTACAGAAGATGAACACTGAAGCTTTCTTT.

The V and J genes are TRBV12-1 and TRBJ2-1; TRBD1 is the table's D call, not checked against the DNA. TRBV12-1 counts as a pseudogene. The length of the CDR3 is 16 residues. CDR3 nucleotides: TGTGCCAGCAGCTTTGAGCGTCGCCAGGGGGCCTATGAGCAGTTCTTC. Translated: CASSFERRQGAYEQFF.

This chain links TRBV10-3 with TRBJ1-6; weak D call: TRBD1 (5 bases). V lost 6 bases, J lost 7 bases, and 16 bases lay in between. This CDR3 spans 15 amino acids. Germline V lookup: CDR1 ENHRY, CDR2 SYGVKD. The CDR3 loop reads CAIRTSGTDNSPLHF. The CDR3 region has the DNA TGTGCCATCAGGACCTCCGGGACCGACAATTCACCCCTCCACTTT.

DNA for the CDR3: TGCGCCAGCAGCTTGGTTACTAATGAAAAACTGTTTTTT. Translated: CASSLVTNEKLFF. The chain employs TRBV5-1 and TRBJ1-4; no clear D gene. With 0 bases removed from V and 2 bases from J, the gap between germline ends came to 2 bases. The CDR3 spans 13 residues. Looked up from germline, CDR1 is SGHRS and CDR2 is YFSETQ.

With regard to this clone: This specimen includes other DNA sequences encoding the same CDR3. CDR3 loop: CASSLAGTGYYEQYF. DNA for the CDR3: TGCGCCAGCAGCTTGGCCGGGACAGGATACTACGAGCAGTACTTC. This chain connects TRBV5-1 to TRBJ2-7; 8 bases fit TRBD1. CDR1 SGHRS and CDR2 YFSETQ come from the germline V gene. With 0 bases clipped from V and 3 bases from J, the junction kept 5 bases outside the gene matches. The CDR3 totals 15 residues. The entire variable domain, with the rest obtained from reference TRBV5-1 and TRBJ2-7, is as follows: KAGVTQTPRYLIKTRGQQVTLSCSPISGHRSVSWYQQTPGQGLQFLFEYFSETQRNKGNFPGRFSGRQFSNSRSEMNVSTLELGDSALYLCASSLAGTGYYEQYFGPGTRLTVT.

Concerning this clone: Sequence at one end of the junction differs from germline and may be a read error. The CDR3 DNA reads TGCAGCGTCGACAGGGGAGGACAGTCAAGGATCCTCTTC. Its protein is CSVDRGGQSRILF. The V gene is TRBV29-1, the J gene TRBJ1-2, with 8 bases fitting TRBD1. CDR1 is SQVTM and CDR2 is ANQGSEA in the germline V gene. The length of the CDR3 is 13 residues. The complete variable domain, with remaining parts taken from reference TRBV29-1 and TRBJ1-2, reads SAVISQKPSRDICQRGTSLTIQCQVDSQVTMMFWYRQQPGQSLTLIATANQGSEATYESGFVIDKFPISRPNLTFSTLTVSNMSPEDSSIYLCSVDRGGQSRILFGSGTRLTVV.